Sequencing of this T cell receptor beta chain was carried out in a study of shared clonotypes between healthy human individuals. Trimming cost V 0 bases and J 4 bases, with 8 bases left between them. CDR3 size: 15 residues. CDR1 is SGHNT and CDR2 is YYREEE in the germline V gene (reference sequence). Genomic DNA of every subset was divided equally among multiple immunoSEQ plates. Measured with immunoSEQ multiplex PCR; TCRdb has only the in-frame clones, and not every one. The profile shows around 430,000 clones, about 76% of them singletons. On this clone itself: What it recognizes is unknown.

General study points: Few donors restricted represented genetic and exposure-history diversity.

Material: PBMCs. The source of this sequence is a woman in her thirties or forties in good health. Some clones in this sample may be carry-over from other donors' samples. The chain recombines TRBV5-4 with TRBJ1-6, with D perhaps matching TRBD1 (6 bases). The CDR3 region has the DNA TGTGCCAGCAGCTTGGCAGGGGCTTATAATTCACCCCTCCACTTT. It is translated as CASSLAGAYNSPLHF.